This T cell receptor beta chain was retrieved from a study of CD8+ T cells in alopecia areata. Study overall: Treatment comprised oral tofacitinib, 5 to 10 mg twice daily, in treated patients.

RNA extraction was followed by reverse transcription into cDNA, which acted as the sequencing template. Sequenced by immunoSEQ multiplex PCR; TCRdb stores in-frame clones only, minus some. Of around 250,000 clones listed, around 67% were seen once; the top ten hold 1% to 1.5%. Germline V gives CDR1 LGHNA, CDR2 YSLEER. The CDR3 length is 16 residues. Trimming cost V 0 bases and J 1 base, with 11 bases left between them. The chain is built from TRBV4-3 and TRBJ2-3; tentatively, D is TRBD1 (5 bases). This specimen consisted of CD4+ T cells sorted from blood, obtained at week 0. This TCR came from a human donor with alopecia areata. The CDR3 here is CASSQDKGLGTDTQYF. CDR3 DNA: TGCGCCAGCAGCCAAGATAAGGGGCTAGGCACAGATACGCAGTATTTT.